This record looks at one TCR beta chain sequence and its context. The data are from a study of blood T cell repertoires in COVID-19. Looking at the study overall: Samples representing acute and convalescent COVID-19 were sourced from the United States, Italy and Spain.

CDR1 is LNHDA, CDR2 SQIVND, per germline (reference sequence). The CDR3 covers 14 residues. V shed 0 bases and J shed 9 bases, with 12 bases lying between them. This table comes from immunoSEQ multiplex PCR, and its TCRdb copy is limited to in-frame clones, with some not included. This table has 140,000 to 150,000 clones, around 89% appearing once. The sequence was obtained from a human donor with COVID-19, enrolled during active disease. The donor label of this sample is uncertain. The sample comprised peripheral blood. This chain connects TRBV19 to TRBJ1-5, with unresolved D. The CDR3 bases are TGTGCCAGTAGTATAGATGCAGACCGAGGGCCCCAGCATTTT. It encodes CASSIDADRGPQHF.